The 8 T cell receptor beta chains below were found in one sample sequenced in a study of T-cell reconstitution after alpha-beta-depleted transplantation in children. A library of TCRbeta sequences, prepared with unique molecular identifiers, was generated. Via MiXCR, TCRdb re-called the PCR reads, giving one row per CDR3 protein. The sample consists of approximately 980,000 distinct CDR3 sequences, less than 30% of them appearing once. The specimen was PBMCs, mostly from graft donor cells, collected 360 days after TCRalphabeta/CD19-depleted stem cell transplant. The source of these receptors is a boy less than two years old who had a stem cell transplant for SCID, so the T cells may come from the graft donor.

CDR3 DNA: TGTGCCAGCAGCCAAGAGGGACGGAGGAGCGGGGGCTCCCAAGAGACCCAGTACTTC. As protein: CASSQEGRRSGGSQETQYF. V usage is TRBV3-1 and J usage is TRBJ2-5; 8 bases are a match to TRBD2. The germline gives CDR1 LGHDT, CDR2 YNNKEL (reference sequence). The ends lost 0 bases at V and 1 base at J; junction bases unmatched: 13. The length of the CDR3 is 19 residues.

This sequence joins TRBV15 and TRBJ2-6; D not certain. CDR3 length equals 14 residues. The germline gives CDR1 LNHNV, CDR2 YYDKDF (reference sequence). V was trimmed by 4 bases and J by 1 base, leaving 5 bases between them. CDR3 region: CATSTSSGANVLTF. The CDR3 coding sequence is TGTGCCACCAGCACATCTTCTGGGGCCAACGTCCTGACTTTC.

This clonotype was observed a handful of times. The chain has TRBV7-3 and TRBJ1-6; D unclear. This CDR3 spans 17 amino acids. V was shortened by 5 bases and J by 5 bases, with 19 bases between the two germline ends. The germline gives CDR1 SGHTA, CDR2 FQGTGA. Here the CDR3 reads CASSPKVKVLNNSPLHF. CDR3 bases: TGTGCCAGCAGCCCCAAGGTGAAGGTCCTCAATAATTCACCCCTCCACTTT. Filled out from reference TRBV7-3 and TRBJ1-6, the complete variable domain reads GAGVSQTPSNKVTEKGKYVELRCDPISGHTALYWYRQSLGQGPEFLIYFQGTGAADDSGLPNDRFFAVRPEGSVSTLKIQRTERGDSAVYLCASSPKVKVLNNSPLHFGNGTRLTVT.

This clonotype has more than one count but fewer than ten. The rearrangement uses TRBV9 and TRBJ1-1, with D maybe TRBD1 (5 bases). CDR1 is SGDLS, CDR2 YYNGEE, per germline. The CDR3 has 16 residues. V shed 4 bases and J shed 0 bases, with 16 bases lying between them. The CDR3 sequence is CASSFVGTLLNTEAFF. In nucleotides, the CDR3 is TGTGCCAGCAGCTTTGTTGGGACGCTTCTGAACACTGAAGCTTTCTTT.

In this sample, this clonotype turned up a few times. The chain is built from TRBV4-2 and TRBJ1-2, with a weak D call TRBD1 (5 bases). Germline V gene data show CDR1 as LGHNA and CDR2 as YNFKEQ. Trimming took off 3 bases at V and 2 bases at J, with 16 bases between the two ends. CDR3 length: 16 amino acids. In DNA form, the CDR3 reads TGTGCCAGCAGCCAGGAGGAGGGGCGCGCCAACTATGGCTACACCTTC. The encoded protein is CASSQEEGRANYGYTF.

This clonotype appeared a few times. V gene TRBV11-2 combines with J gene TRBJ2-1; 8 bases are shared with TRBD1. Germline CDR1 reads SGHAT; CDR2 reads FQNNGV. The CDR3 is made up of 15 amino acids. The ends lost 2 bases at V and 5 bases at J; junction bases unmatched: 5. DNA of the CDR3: TGTGCCAGCAGCTTAATCCAGGGGGCGAACAATGAGCAGTTCTTC. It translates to CASSLIQGANNEQFF.

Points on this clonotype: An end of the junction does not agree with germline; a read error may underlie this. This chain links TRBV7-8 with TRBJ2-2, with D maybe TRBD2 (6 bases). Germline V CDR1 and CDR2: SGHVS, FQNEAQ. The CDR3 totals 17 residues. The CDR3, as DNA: TGTGCCAGCAGCTTAGACGCGGGCGGGGCGAACAACGGGGAGCTGTTTTTT. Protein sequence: CASSLDAGGANNGELFF.

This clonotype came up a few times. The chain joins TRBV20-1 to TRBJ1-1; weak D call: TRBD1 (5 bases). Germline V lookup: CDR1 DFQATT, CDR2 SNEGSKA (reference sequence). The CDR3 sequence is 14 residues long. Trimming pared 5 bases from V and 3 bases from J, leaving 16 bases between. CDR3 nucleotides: TGCAGTGCTGGGGCGGGAGGACGGGACACTGAAGCTTTCTTT. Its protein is CSAGAGGRDTEAFF.